These 22 T cell receptor beta chains originate from one sample sequenced in a study of T cell responses to AZD1222 COVID-19 vaccine. TCRdb's table, derived via immunoSEQ multiplex PCR, lists solely in-frame clones and lacks some. The sample gives 100,000 to 150,000 clones, around 84% of which show up once; roughly a quarter is in the top ten. This material consisted of peripheral blood, taken 28 days after the second AZD1222 dose. These receptors were taken from an adult who received the AZD1222 COVID-19 vaccine.

There are many counts of this clone. J is TRBJ2-7 and V is TRBV2, with TRBD2 identical over 12 bases. The CDR3 extends over 15 amino acids. V was pared by 5 bases and J by 4 bases, with 6 bases of the junction left unmatched. In germline, CDR1 is SNHLY, CDR2 FYNNEI. This CDR3 is CASSIGTSGLYEQYF. The CDR3 nucleotides are TGTGCCAGCAGTATTGGGACTAGCGGGCTATACGAGCAGTACTTC.

The rearrangement uses TRBV12-3 or TRBV12-4 and TRBJ1-1, with D unresolved. This CDR3 contains 13 residues. V was pared by 5 bases and J by 7 bases, with 14 bases between. As DNA, the CDR3 is TGTGCCAGCAGTCCCGGGCCCGCGGATGAAGCTTTCTTT. Translating it yields CASSPGPADEAFF.

The V call is TRBV7-3, the J call TRBJ2-3; 15 bases fit TRBD2. The junction had 6 bases not matched to a gene; V was cut back by 1 base and J by 7 bases. The CDR3 contains 17 residues. Germline values: CDR1 SGHTA, CDR2 FQGTGA. CDR3 DNA sequence: TGTGCCAGCAGCTTAATGGGACTAGCGGGGGGCCCCTATACGCAGTATTTT. Translated, it gives CASSLMGLAGGPYTQYF. Complete variable domain (other parts from reference TRBV7-3 and TRBJ2-3): GAGVSQTPSNKVTEKGKYVELRCDPISGHTALYWYRQSLGQGPEFLIYFQGTGAADDSGLPNDRFFAVRPEGSVSTLKIQRTERGDSAVYLCASSLMGLAGGPYTQYFGPGTRLTVL.

The V gene is TRBV15, the J gene TRBJ1-2, with no clear D. V was shortened by 5 bases and J by 0 bases, with 13 bases between the two germline ends. Germline CDR1 is LNHNV and CDR2 is YYDKDF (reference sequence). The length of the CDR3 is 15 residues. CDR3 sequence reads: CATSPGFGSNYGYTF. The CDR3 nucleotides read TGTGCCACCAGCCCGGGTTTCGGGTCTAACTATGGCTACACCTTC.

V is TRBV5-5 and J is TRBJ1-4; D remains ambiguous. With 2 bases removed from V and 8 bases from J, the gap between germline ends came to 13 bases. Germline values: CDR1 SGHKS, CDR2 YYEKEE (reference sequence). This CDR3 has 14 residues. In DNA form, the CDR3 reads TGTGCCAGCAGCTTTGGCAGTTTAGGGGAAAAACTGTTTTTT. It translates to CASSFGSLGEKLFF.

The chain employs TRBV5-6 and TRBJ1-4; D is undetermined. The V gene lost 2 bases and the J gene lost 8 bases, with 10 bases spanning the gap. CDR3 length: 13 residues. Germline CDR1 SGHDT, CDR2 YYEEEE. As DNA, the CDR3 is TGTGCCAGCAGCTTTTTCGTGGGAGAAAAACTGTTTTTT. Its translation: CASSFFVGEKLFF.

CDR3 protein: CASSGLTGDDTQYF. The CDR3 DNA reads TGTGCCAGCAGTGGACTAACCGGGGATGATACGCAGTATTTT. The V gene is TRBV2, the J gene TRBJ2-3; TRBD2 is a possible D gene (5 bases). Trimming pared 4 bases from V and 6 bases from J, leaving 14 bases between. Germline lookup yields CDR1 SNHLY and CDR2 FYNNEI. CDR3 length equals 14 residues.

The rearrangement links TRBV27 to TRBJ1-6; the D is unclear. V dropped 2 bases and J dropped 5 bases, with 19 bases sitting between them. This CDR3 is 18 amino acids long. Germline CDR1 MNHEY, CDR2 SMNVEV (reference sequence). The CDR3 reads CASSLANLGRNNNSPLHF. The CDR3 bases are TGTGCCAGCAGTTTAGCTAACCTTGGACGAAATAATAATTCACCCCTCCACTTT.

The V call is TRBV28, the J call TRBJ2-2; TRBD1 is a possible D gene (6 bases). Germline loops: CDR1 MDHEN, CDR2 SYDVKM. V dropped 6 bases and J dropped 6 bases, with 17 bases sitting between them. The CDR3 covers 15 residues. CDR3 nucleotides: TGTGCCAGCAGCGGCCCCCAAACAGGGTCCGGGGAGCTGTTTTTT. Encoded protein: CASSGPQTGSGELFF. The variable domain in full, with the rest retrieved from reference TRBV28 and TRBJ2-2, is DVKVTQSSRYLVKRTGEKVFLECVQDMDHENMFWYRQDPGLGLRLIYFSYDVKMKEKGDIPEGYSVSREKKERFSLILESASTNQTSMYLCASSGPQTGSGELFFGEGSRLTVL.

This clone was counted only a few times. V gene TRBV2 combines with J gene TRBJ1-2; tentative D call: TRBD1 (5 bases). The length of the CDR3 is 12 residues. CDR1 and CDR2 from the germline V gene are SNHLY and FYNNEI. Between the trimmed V and J ends, which lost 5 bases and 8 bases, there was a span of 12 bases. The chain's CDR3 is CASSLQVLGYTF. CDR3 coding DNA: TGTGCCAGCAGTCTACAGGTACTAGGCTACACCTTC. The whole variable domain, filled in from reference TRBV2 and TRBJ1-2, reads EPEVTQTPSHQVTQMGQEVILRCVPISNHLYFYWYRQILGQKVEFLVSFYNNEISEKSEIFDDQFSVERPDGSNFTLKIRSTKLEDSAMYFCASSLQVLGYTFGSGTRLTVV.

CDR3 sequence: CATRRLGDTGNTIYF. CDR3 sequence (DNA): TGTGCCACCAGGAGGTTAGGGGATACTGGAAACACCATATATTTT. This chain joins TRBV15 and TRBJ1-3; perhaps TRBD1 as D (5 bases). The CDR3 loop spans 15 amino acids. V dropped 6 bases and J dropped 2 bases, with 14 bases sitting between them. Germline CDR1 and CDR2: LNHNV and YYDKDF (reference sequence).

V usage is TRBV12-3 or TRBV12-4 and J usage is TRBJ1-5; D is possibly TRBD1 (6 bases). This CDR3 region has 12 residues. V dropped 5 bases and J dropped 13 bases, with 15 bases sitting between them. CDR3 residues: CASSPSGGPQHF. The CDR3 DNA sequence: TGTGCCAGCAGTCCTAGTGGGGGCCCGCAGCATTTT.

The V call is TRBV5-1, the J call TRBJ1-1; no definite D call. Germline CDR1 is SGHRS and CDR2 is YFSETQ. Trimming stripped 0 bases from V and 0 bases from J, with 6 bases between. The CDR3 has 14 residues. The DNA of the CDR3 is TGCGCCAGCAGCTTGGTCCCGGTGAACACTGAAGCTTTCTTT. Protein product: CASSLVPVNTEAFF. Full variable domain (missing parts from reference TRBV5-1 and TRBJ1-1): KAGVTQTPRYLIKTRGQQVTLSCSPISGHRSVSWYQQTPGQGLQFLFEYFSETQRNKGNFPGRFSGRQFSNSRSEMNVSTLELGDSALYLCASSLVPVNTEAFFGQGTRLTVV.

The chain carries TRBV27 and TRBJ1-5; D is uncertain. The V end was cut by 2 bases, the J end by 2 bases, with 4 bases between. CDR1 and CDR2 (germline): MNHEY, SMNVEV (reference sequence). The CDR3 runs 13 residues. The CDR3 spells CASSLDRNQPQHF. In DNA form, the CDR3 reads TGTGCCAGCAGTTTAGATCGCAATCAGCCCCAGCATTTT.

The CDR3 region is CASSHVGSGGRETQYF. The CDR3, as DNA: TGTGCCAGCAGCCACGTGGGTAGCGGGGGGAGGGAGACCCAGTACTTC. This rearrangement joins TRBV3-1 (or the pseudogene TRBV3-2) to TRBJ2-5; 10 nucleotides agree with TRBD2. Trimming cost V 3 bases and J 5 bases; bases outside gene matches: 9. CDR1 is LGHDT, CDR2 YNNKEL, per germline (reference sequence). CDR3 length: 16 amino acids.

The chain is built from TRBV11-2 and TRBJ2-7; TRBD1 matches 10 bases. Germline values: CDR1 SGHAT, CDR2 FQNNGV. The V gene end was trimmed by 2 bases and the J gene end by 4 bases; junction bases not matched to a gene: 8. CDR3 size: 16 residues. The CDR3 nucleotides read TGTGCCAGCAGCTTACGCGGACAGGGGGGTCGGTACGAGCAGTACTTC. This translates into CASSLRGQGGRYEQYF.

The chain uses TRBV6-2 or TRBV6-3 and TRBJ2-7; possibly TRBD1 for D (5 bases). Germline V lookup: CDR1 MNHEY, CDR2 SVGEGT. The CDR3 loop spans 14 amino acids. The V and J ends lost 6 bases and 4 bases respectively, with 16 bases between them. CDR3 region: CASSPDSRIYEQYF. The DNA of the CDR3 is TGTGCCAGCAGCCCTGACAGCCGCATTTACGAGCAGTACTTC.

The chain has TRBV10-3 and TRBJ1-1; TRBD1 matches at 7 bases. With 7 bases clipped from V and 1 base from J, the junction kept 6 bases outside the gene matches. The CDR3 is 14 residues long. The germline CDR1 and CDR2 sequences are ENHRY and SYGVKD. CDR3 nucleotides: TGTGCCATCAAACAGGGGATAGGGAACACTGAAGCTTTCTTT. This gives the protein CAIKQGIGNTEAFF.

V is TRBV7-2 and J is TRBJ1-2; the D gene is possibly TRBD1 (6 bases). The CDR3 consists of 13 residues. Looked up from germline, CDR1 is SGHTA and CDR2 is FQGNSA. Trimming took 6 bases from V and 8 from J, leaving 16 bases between them. CDR3 nucleotide sequence: TGTGCCAGCAGAGAACCAGGGGTGTTAGGCTACACCTTC. Protein product: CASREPGVLGYTF.

Turning to this clone: The same CDR3 arises from other DNA sequences in this sample as well. The rearrangement joins TRBV27 to TRBJ1-1; D call uncertain. V was cut by 4 bases and J by 4 bases, with 7 bases left in between. This CDR3 contains 12 residues. Germline V gene data show CDR1 as MNHEY and CDR2 as SMNVEV (reference sequence). The CDR3 nucleotides read TGTGCCAGCAGTTCTGGCGGCACTGAAGCTTTCTTT. Translating gives CASSSGGTEAFF.

The chain links TRBV11-2 to TRBJ1-2; D not resolved. Per germline, CDR1 SGHAT and CDR2 FQNNGV. This CDR3 spans 15 amino acids. V lost 7 bases and J lost 6, with 21 bases in between. CDR3: CASNDRKTRRDGYTF. The CDR3, as DNA: TGTGCCAGCAACGATCGAAAGACCCGCCGGGATGGCTACACCTTC.

The J gene is TRBJ2-1, the V gene TRBV12-3 or TRBV12-4; TRBD2 matches 7 bases. V shed 5 bases and J 13 bases; nucleotides not matched to a gene: 11. This CDR3 contains 13 residues. CDR3 loop: CASSPLRGESQFF. Here the CDR3 DNA reads TGTGCCAGCAGTCCTCTTCGGGGGGAATCACAGTTCTTC.